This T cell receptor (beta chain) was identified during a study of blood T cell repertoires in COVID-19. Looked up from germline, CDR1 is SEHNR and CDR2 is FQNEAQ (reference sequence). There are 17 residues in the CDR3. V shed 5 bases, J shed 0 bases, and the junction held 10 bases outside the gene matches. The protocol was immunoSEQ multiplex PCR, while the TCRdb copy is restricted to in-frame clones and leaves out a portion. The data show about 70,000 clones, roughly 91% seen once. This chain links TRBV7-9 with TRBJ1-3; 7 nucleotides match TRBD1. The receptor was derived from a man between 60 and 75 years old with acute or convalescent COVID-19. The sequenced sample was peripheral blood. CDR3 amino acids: CASSIYRGPASGNTIYF. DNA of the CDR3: TGTGCCAGCAGCATTTACAGGGGCCCAGCCTCTGGAAACACCATATATTTT.